This TCR beta chain was identified in a study of blood T cell repertoires in COVID-19. About the study: The analysed material was cDNA or gDNA that came from T cells, B-cell-depleted T cells, or PBMCs.

Methods used by the authors: Using reference gene primer amplification, nucleated cell counts were estimated. TCRdb keeps only in-frame clones here, not all; method: immunoSEQ multiplex PCR. V and J calls and clone size are those listed in that table; D and trimming were worked out from the DNA. The sample lists 100,000 to 150,000 clones, 85% to 90% seen once, with 3.9% in the top ten. The CDR3 runs 14 residues. Germline CDR1 is SGHDT and CDR2 is YYEEEE. Trimming pared 4 bases from V and 0 bases from J, leaving 11 bases between. This rearrangement joins TRBV5-6 to TRBJ2-7, with D possibly matching TRBD2 (5 bases). The sequence came from a man in his sixties with acute or convalescent COVID-19. Specimen: peripheral blood. This CDR3 is CASSTSGISYEQYF. Here the CDR3 DNA reads TGTGCCAGCAGCACATCCGGGATCTCCTACGAGCAGTACTTC. The full variable domain, completed using reference TRBV5-6 and TRBJ2-7, is DAGVTQSPTHLIKTRGQQVTLRCSPKSGHDTVSWYQQALGQGPQFIFQYYEEEERQRGNFPDRFSGHQFPNYSSELNVNALLLGDSALYLCASSTSGISYEQYFGPGTRLTVT.